The 31 T cell receptor beta chains reported below all come from one sample, sequenced in a study of shared clonotypes between healthy human individuals. Clones were sequenced by immunoSEQ multiplex PCR, and TCRdb holds only the in-frame ones, with some missing. Among over a million clones, 78% were seen once, and the ten largest hold more than 0.55%. The specimen sequenced was memory CD4+ T cells from PBMCs. Subset indicated: CD45RA-negative fraction. These receptors were collected from a man in his late teens or twenties in good health. Some clones in this sample may be carry-over from other donors' samples.

This clone was found a few times. V and J are TRBV28 and TRBJ1-1; D is ambiguous. The germline CDR1 and CDR2 sequences are MDHEN and SYDVKM. This CDR3 spans 11 amino acids. With 6 bases removed from V and 10 bases from J, the gap between germline ends came to 12 bases. CDR3 DNA: TGTGCCAGCAGCCCTCGATTAGGAGCTTTCTTT. As protein: CASSPRLGAFF.

This sequence joins TRBV10-3 and TRBJ2-2; perhaps TRBD2 as D (6 bases). The CDR3 consists of 15 residues. Trimming shortened V by 4 bases and J by 1 base, and 10 bases separated the two germline ends. Germline V gives CDR1 ENHRY, CDR2 SYGVKD. The CDR3 loop reads CAISVRRENTGELFF. In DNA form, the CDR3 reads TGTGCCATCAGTGTTCGGCGGGAGAACACCGGGGAGCTGTTTTTT.

The rearrangement joins TRBV9 to TRBJ2-1, with 7 bases aligning to TRBD2. This CDR3 has 16 residues. Germline CDR1 SGDLS, CDR2 YYNGEE. The ends lost 0 bases at V and 0 bases at J; junction bases unmatched: 3. The CDR3 loop is CASSVDSGLSYNEQFF. CDR3 nucleotide sequence: TGTGCCAGCAGCGTAGATAGCGGGCTCTCCTACAATGAGCAGTTCTTC.

The V call is TRBV5-1, the J call TRBJ2-1; 12 bases align to TRBD2. CDR3 length: 15 residues. CDR1 and CDR2 (germline): SGHRS, YFSETQ. Trimming at V came to 5 bases and at J to 2 bases, leaving 2 bases not matched to a gene. The CDR3 nucleotides are TGCGCCAGCAGAAGACTAGCGGGGGCCTACAATGAGCAGTTCTTC. This translates into CASRRLAGAYNEQFF.

The chain uses TRBV27 and TRBJ2-5, with 9 bases fitting TRBD1. CDR1 and CDR2 (germline): MNHEY, SMNVEV (reference sequence). The CDR3 extends over 14 amino acids. The V gene end was trimmed by 6 bases and the J gene end by 3 bases; junction bases not matched to a gene: 5. The CDR3 DNA reads TGTGCCAGCAGGCGCCGGACAGGGGAAGAGACCCAGTACTTC. Amino acids: CASRRRTGEETQYF.

The chain recombines TRBV9 with TRBJ2-5; D not certain. The CDR3 runs 14 residues. Per germline, CDR1 SGDLS and CDR2 YYNGEE. V was pared by 4 bases and J by 2 bases, with 12 bases between. As DNA, the CDR3 is TGTGCCAGCAGCCCTCATAGTCGGCAAGAGACCCAGTACTTC. Protein: CASSPHSRQETQYF.

CDR3: CASRPVLGTTEIEAFF. The CDR3 nucleotides read TGTGCCAGCAGGCCCGTCCTAGGGACAACAGAGATAGAAGCTTTCTTT. V usage is TRBV5-5 and J usage is TRBJ1-1, with TRBD1 as a possible D gene (6 bases). Germline V gene sequence: CDR1 SGHKS, CDR2 YYEKEE (reference sequence). V shed 5 bases and J shed 8 bases, with 25 bases lying between them. The CDR3 sequence is 16 residues long.

As concerns this clone: Other DNA sequences within the sample encode an identical CDR3. The chain joins TRBV11-2 to TRBJ2-5, with D tentatively TRBD2 (5 bases). This CDR3 comprises 13 residues. The germline gives CDR1 SGHAT, CDR2 FQNNGV. V lost 1 base and J lost 3, with 6 bases in between. The CDR3 is CASSLVGKETQYF. CDR3 in DNA: TGTGCCAGCAGCTTAGTCGGGAAAGAGACCCAGTACTTC.

The gene calls are TRBV27 and TRBJ1-2, with 8 positions matching TRBD1. CDR1 is MNHEY, CDR2 SMNVEV, per germline (reference sequence). The CDR3 runs to 13 residues. The ends lost 5 bases at V and 8 bases at J; junction bases unmatched: 7. CDR3 in amino acids: CASSRQGAWGYTF. CDR3 bases: TGTGCCAGCAGTCGGCAGGGGGCGTGGGGCTACACCTTC.

The V call is TRBV9, the J call TRBJ2-2, with D unresolved. This CDR3 is built from 16 residues. CDR1 and CDR2 (germline): SGDLS, YYNGEE. V dropped 4 bases and J dropped 4 bases, with 17 bases sitting between them. The CDR3 reads CASSPRVGIGTGELFF. CDR3 coding DNA: TGTGCCAGCAGCCCCCGGGTAGGGATTGGCACCGGGGAGCTGTTTTTT.

This clone was seen a single time. The chain carries TRBV7-3 and TRBJ1-5; 8 nucleotides agree with TRBD1. With 5 bases clipped from V and 3 bases from J, the junction kept 6 bases outside the gene matches. CDR3 length: 15 residues. Germline V lookup: CDR1 SGHTA, CDR2 FQGTGA. This CDR3 reads CASSPGQGYNQPQHF. In DNA form, the CDR3 reads TGTGCCAGCAGCCCAGGACAGGGATACAATCAGCCCCAGCATTTT.

A remark on this clone: With only one base between it and a far larger clone, this is likely a read error. This chain connects TRBV30 to TRBJ1-3; TRBD1 might be the D (6 bases). The CDR3 loop spans 14 amino acids. Germline CDR1 reads GTSNPN; CDR2 reads SVGIG (reference sequence). The V and J ends lost 1 base and 0 bases respectively, with 7 bases between them. The CDR3 nucleotides are TGTGCCTGGAGTGGGGGACACTCTGGAAACACCATATATTTT. Protein product: CAWSGGHSGNTIYF.

V is TRBV28 and J is TRBJ2-5; 8 positions agree with TRBD1. The CDR3 totals 14 residues. The V gene end was trimmed by 4 bases and the J gene end by 5 bases; junction bases not matched to a gene: 6. The germline CDR1 and CDR2 sequences are MDHEN and SYDVKM. The CDR3 loop is CASSWGQVRETQYF. As DNA, the CDR3 is TGTGCCAGCAGTTGGGGACAGGTCCGGGAGACCCAGTACTTC.

J is TRBJ1-2 and V is TRBV19; the D gene is possibly TRBD1 (5 bases). Germline CDR1 reads LNHDA; CDR2 reads SQIVND (reference sequence). The CDR3 length is 14 residues. The V end was cut by 3 bases, the J end by 6 bases, with 14 bases between. The DNA for the CDR3 is TGTGCCAGTAGTATCGCTGGGACTTTTGATGGCTACACCTTC. Translation: CASSIAGTFDGYTF.

This chain uses TRBV28 with TRBJ1-1; D uncertain. The CDR3 runs 14 residues. Deletions cut 5 bases from V and 3 bases from J, with 13 bases between. Germline loops: CDR1 MDHEN, CDR2 SYDVKM. Here the CDR3 reads CASSTPGGYTEAFF. The CDR3 coding sequence is TGTGCCAGCAGTACGCCCGGCGGTTACACTGAAGCTTTCTTT.

The chain has TRBV9 and TRBJ2-7; the D gene is possibly TRBD1 (6 bases). V was trimmed by 4 bases and J by 5 bases, leaving 22 bases between them. The CDR3 consists of 16 residues. Per the germline V gene, CDR1 is SGDLS and CDR2 is YYNGEE. The CDR3 sequence: CASSRGQSRRENEQYF. The CDR3 DNA is TGTGCCAGCAGCCGAGGACAGAGTCGACGGGAAAACGAGCAGTACTTC.

This clone was recorded only once. V usage is TRBV19 and J usage is TRBJ2-7; 10 bases map to TRBD2. V trimming: 5 bases; J trimming: 4 bases; junction bases outside the gene matches: 14. Germline V CDR1 and CDR2: LNHDA, SQIVND (reference sequence). The CDR3 is 17 amino acids. CDR3 protein: CASSPSSGRHATYEQYF. DNA for the CDR3: TGTGCCAGTAGTCCCTCTAGCGGGAGACATGCTACTTACGAGCAGTACTTC.

This clone has a handful of counts. Other DNA sequences in the sample encode the same CDR3. The chain's CDR3 is CASSQDWGSSGANVLTF. The CDR3 DNA sequence: TGCGCCAGCAGCCAAGATTGGGGGTCCTCTGGGGCCAACGTCCTGACTTTC. The chain has TRBV4-3 and TRBJ2-6; D may correspond to TRBD1 or TRBD2 (5 bases each). V dropped 0 bases and J dropped 0 bases, with 9 bases sitting between them. The CDR3 sequence is 17 residues long. Germline V gene lookup returns CDR1 LGHNA and CDR2 YSLEER.

V and J are TRBV2 and TRBJ2-1; 7 nucleotides agree with TRBD2. The V and J ends lost 4 bases and 9 bases, in that order; junction bases with no gene match: 6. The CDR3 is 13 amino acids. CDR1 is SNHLY and CDR2 is FYNNEI in the germline V gene. CDR3 sequence (DNA): TGTGCCAGCAGTGTGAGACTAGCCCTTGAGCAGTTCTTC. The encoded protein is CASSVRLALEQFF.

The chain carries TRBV7-6 and TRBJ2-1, with TRBD2 identical over 10 bases. V was pared by 2 bases and J by 0 bases, with 7 bases of the junction left unmatched. Germline V gene data show CDR1 as SGHVS and CDR2 as FNYEAQ. CDR3 size: 18 residues. The CDR3 reads CASSLLPSGRFSYNEQFF. CDR3 coding DNA: TGTGCCAGCAGCTTACTCCCTAGCGGGAGATTCTCCTACAATGAGCAGTTCTTC.

With respect to this clone: Within the sample, other DNA sequences also encode this same CDR3. The chain is built from TRBV10-3 and TRBJ1-3; D uncertain. Per the germline V gene, CDR1 is ENHRY and CDR2 is SYGVKD. The V gene lost 3 bases and the J gene lost 0 bases, with 9 bases spanning the gap. This CDR3 is built from 15 residues. The DNA of the CDR3 is TGTGCCATCAGTGACGGCCGAAGCTCTGGAAACACCATATATTTT. This gives the protein CAISDGRSSGNTIYF.

This clone is a singleton in its sample. The V and J genes are TRBV21-1 and TRBJ1-4. TRBV21-1 is a listed pseudogene. There are 12 residues in the CDR3. In nucleotides, the CDR3 is TGTGCCAGCAGCAAATTAGAAGAAAAACTGTTTTTT. Protein: CASSKLEEKLFF.

This clone has a handful of counts. The chain couples TRBV19 to TRBJ2-4; TRBD2 matches at 11 bases. CDR3 length equals 16 residues. The V gene's germline CDR1 is LNHDA and CDR2 SQIVND (reference sequence). After removal of 3 bases from V and 5 bases from J, the junction contained 6 bases not matched to a gene. The CDR3 DNA reads TGTGCCAGTAGTATTGCTAGCGGGAGGTTCGAAAACATTCAGTACTTC. It codes for CASSIASGRFENIQYF.

This chain uses TRBV20-1 with TRBJ2-5, with D possibly matching TRBD2 (5 bases). The CDR3 totals 10 residues. Germline CDR1 reads DFQATT; CDR2 reads SNEGSKA (reference sequence). Trimming stripped 7 bases from V and 5 bases from J, with 8 bases between. DNA of the CDR3: TGCAGTGTCACTAGGGAGACCCAGTACTTC. Its protein product is CSVTRETQYF.

This rearrangement joins TRBV19 to TRBJ1-5; 8 bases are shared with TRBD1. The CDR3 loop spans 14 amino acids. Germline V gives CDR1 LNHDA, CDR2 SQIVND (reference sequence). V lost 7 bases, J lost 5 bases, and 7 bases stayed unmatched. The CDR3 DNA reads TGTGCCAGTAATGACAGGGGCTTCGATCAGCCCCAGCATTTT. Its protein product is CASNDRGFDQPQHF.

This clone was observed a single time. This rearrangement joins TRBV6-1 to TRBJ1-1, with D unclear. This CDR3 is built from 13 residues. CDR1 and CDR2 (germline): MNHNS, SASEGT. The V end was cut by 4 bases, the J end by 3 bases, with 9 bases between. The CDR3 region is CASSAKWDTEAFF. The CDR3 DNA reads TGTGCCAGCAGTGCAAAGTGGGACACTGAAGCTTTCTTT.

This chain joins TRBV5-1 and TRBJ2-3; 10 positions agree with TRBD2. The V and J ends lost 4 bases and 3 bases, in that order; junction bases with no gene match: 5. Germline V gene sequence: CDR1 SGHRS, CDR2 YFSETQ. The CDR3 spans 15 residues. The CDR3 region is CASSGLAGVTDTQYF. Written as DNA, the CDR3 is TGCGCCAGCAGCGGGCTAGCGGGAGTTACAGATACGCAGTATTTT.

In this sample, this clone turned up many times. This sequence joins TRBV5-1 and TRBJ1-4, with D possibly matching TRBD1 (5 bases). The V end was cut by 1 base, the J end by 4 bases, with 14 bases between. Germline V gene data show CDR1 as SGHRS and CDR2 as YFSETQ. This CDR3 is 16 amino acids long. CDR3: CASSLQGTDVNEKLFF. CDR3 nucleotides: TGCGCCAGCAGCTTGCAAGGGACGGACGTTAATGAAAAACTGTTTTTT.

Comments on this clone: The sample has other DNA sequences that encode this CDR3 too. The chain uses TRBV18 and TRBJ1-2, with D possibly matching TRBD1 (5 bases). V gave up 4 bases and J gave up 1 base, with 7 bases separating them. In germline, CDR1 is KGHSH, CDR2 LQKENI. This CDR3 spans 13 amino acids. CDR3 bases: TGTGCCAGCTCACTAGACAGTAACTATGGCTACACCTTC. Protein: CASSLDSNYGYTF.

V gene TRBV5-6 combines with J gene TRBJ1-1, with D unclear. The germline V and J ends were trimmed by 1 base and 3 bases, with 16 bases remaining between them. Germline lookup yields CDR1 SGHDT and CDR2 YYEEEE. This CDR3 is built from 16 residues. This CDR3 is CASSLYEVFGDTEAFF. The CDR3 nucleotides read TGTGCCAGCAGCTTGTACGAGGTTTTTGGGGACACTGAAGCTTTCTTT.

The V call is TRBV5-1, the J call TRBJ1-2, with D possibly TRBD1 on 5 matching bases. V was trimmed by 5 bases and J by 4 bases, leaving 15 bases between them. The CDR3 spans 14 residues. Germline CDR1 and CDR2: SGHRS and YFSETQ. CDR3 protein: CASRGDGSFYGYTF. The CDR3 DNA follows: TGCGCCAGCAGGGGGGACGGTTCTTTCTATGGCTACACCTTC.